The 14 T cell receptor beta chains in this list originate from one sample, sequenced in a study of shared clonotypes between healthy human individuals. Produced via immunoSEQ multiplex PCR; TCRdb's table is partial and in-frame only. The sample records millions of clones, roughly 93% being singletons. The specimen sequenced was naive CD4+ T cells from PBMCs. The subset is: CD45RA+ positively selected. These receptor sequences come from a young man in good health. Some clones in this sample may be carry-over from other donors' samples.

The chain has TRBV30 and TRBJ2-7; TRBD2 matches 7 bases. Germline CDR1 is GTSNPN and CDR2 is SVGIG (reference sequence). The CDR3 sequence is 15 residues long. Trimming cost V 2 bases and J 2 bases; bases outside gene matches: 9. The CDR3 nucleotides are TGTGCCTGGAGTAATCCTGGTAGCGGGCCCTACGAGCAGTACTTC. Translating it yields CAWSNPGSGPYEQYF.

This rearrangement joins TRBV6-4 to TRBJ1-2; possible D gene TRBD1, 6 bases. Germline V gives CDR1 MRHNA, CDR2 SNTAGT. CDR3 length: 14 residues. The ends were cut back, 3 bases at V and 8 bases at J, with 16 bases in the middle. This CDR3 reads CASSEGTPPTGYTF. Here the CDR3 DNA reads TGTGCCAGCAGTGAAGGGACACCGCCGACCGGCTACACCTTC.

CDR3 sequence: CASSLDLGSGANVLTF. Written as DNA, the CDR3 is TGTGCCAGCAGCTTAGATCTGGGCTCTGGGGCCAACGTCCTGACTTTC. The chain uses TRBV11-1 and TRBJ2-6, with D unresolved. V dropped 1 base and J dropped 0 bases, with 7 bases sitting between them. Per germline, CDR1 SGHAT and CDR2 FQDESV (reference sequence). There are 16 residues in the CDR3.

The CDR3 spells CASSRGGLAGSYEQYF. For the CDR3, the DNA is TGTGCCAGCAGCCGCGGGGGACTAGCAGGGTCCTACGAGCAGTACTTC. The chain is built from TRBV5-6 and TRBJ2-7, with 9 bases identical to TRBD2. The ends lost 4 bases at V and 1 base at J; junction bases unmatched: 9. The CDR3 length is 16 residues. Germline CDR1 and CDR2: SGHDT and YYEEEE.

This clone was observed once. The chain recombines TRBV4-1 with TRBJ1-4; TRBD1 aligns across 9 bases. V dropped 4 bases and J dropped 0; count of bases not matched to a gene: 3. The CDR3 is 16 amino acids. Germline values: CDR1 MGHRA, CDR2 YSYEKL. DNA of the CDR3: TGCGCCAGCAGCCCGAGACAGGGGGCAACTAATGAAAAACTGTTTTTT. It codes for CASSPRQGATNEKLFF.

With respect to this clone: The same CDR3 also results from other DNA sequences found in this sample. The chain joins TRBV19 to TRBJ2-7, with 10 bases aligning to TRBD2. The CDR3 is made up of 14 amino acids. V shed 6 bases and J 0 bases; nucleotides not matched to a gene: 2. Germline CDR1 is LNHDA and CDR2 is SQIVND (reference sequence). CDR3 DNA: TGTGCCAGTAGAACTAGCGGGACCTCCTACGAGCAGTACTTC. Its translation: CASRTSGTSYEQYF.

CDR3 region: CASSDPGQGNQPQHF. The CDR3 DNA is TGTGCCAGCAGTGACCCGGGACAGGGCAATCAGCCCCAGCATTTT. V usage is TRBV6-1 and J usage is TRBJ1-5; 8 positions match TRBD1. Per germline, CDR1 MNHNS and CDR2 SASEGT. This CDR3 is built from 15 residues. The junction had 3 bases not matched to a gene; V was cut back by 3 bases and J by 2 bases.

This chain links TRBV7-6 with TRBJ1-2, with a tentative D call TRBD1 (5 bases). This CDR3 spans 16 amino acids. Looked up from germline, CDR1 is SGHVS and CDR2 is FNYEAQ. Trimming took off 4 bases at V and 1 base at J, with 16 bases between the two ends. CDR3 sequence reads: CASSYGQPFLNYGYTF. CDR3 sequence (DNA): TGTGCCAGCAGCTACGGACAACCCTTTCTTAACTATGGCTACACCTTC.

This chain links TRBV5-1 with TRBJ2-1; 10 positions match TRBD2. V trimming: 2 bases; J trimming: 3 bases; junction bases outside the gene matches: 5. This CDR3 has 16 amino acids. The germline gives CDR1 SGHRS, CDR2 YFSETQ. The CDR3 DNA reads TGCGCCAGCAGCTTTCTTAGCGGGAGGCTCTACAATGAGCAGTTCTTC. Translation gives CASSFLSGRLYNEQFF. Full variable domain (remainder filled in from reference TRBV5-1 and TRBJ2-1): KAGVTQTPRYLIKTRGQQVTLSCSPISGHRSVSWYQQTPGQGLQFLFEYFSETQRNKGNFPGRFSGRQFSNSRSEMNVSTLELGDSALYLCASSFLSGRLYNEQFFGPGTRLTVL.

V usage is TRBV7-2 and J usage is TRBJ2-7; D is possibly TRBD2 (6 bases). The V gene's germline CDR1 is SGHTA and CDR2 FQGNSA. V was shortened by 5 bases and J by 3 bases, with 14 bases between the two germline ends. This CDR3 contains 14 residues. The CDR3 bases are TGTGCCAGCAGCCACAGGACGGGACTCTACGAGCAGTACTTC. This sequence encodes CASSHRTGLYEQYF.

This clone was seen a few times. The identical CDR3 is also encoded by other nucleotide sequences in the sample. The CDR3 region has the DNA TGCGCCAGCAGCTTGGTTCAGGGCCCCTACAATGAGCAGTTCTTC. The encoded protein is CASSLVQGPYNEQFF. The chain combines TRBV5-1 with TRBJ2-1; tentatively, D is TRBD1 (5 bases). The CDR3 spans 15 residues. The germline CDR1 and CDR2 sequences are SGHRS and YFSETQ. The V and J ends lost 0 bases and 2 bases respectively, with 9 bases between them.

This clone was recorded once. The rearrangement joins TRBV5-1 to TRBJ2-3, with 7 positions matching TRBD2. Germline CDR1 is SGHRS and CDR2 is YFSETQ. CDR3 size: 15 residues. The CDR3: CASHQTGTNTDTQYF. CDR3 DNA sequence: TGCGCGAGTCATCAAACCGGGACTAACACAGATACGCAGTATTTT.

This clone was picked up one time. The chain recombines TRBV6-6 with TRBJ1-6; possibly TRBD1 for D (5 bases). Per the germline V gene, CDR1 is MNHNY and CDR2 is SVGAGI (reference sequence). V gave up 6 bases and J gave up 13 bases, with 16 bases separating them. There are 13 residues in the CDR3. As DNA, the CDR3 is TGTGCCAGCAGCTCCGGGACTCGAAATCCCCTCCACTTT. Amino acid sequence: CASSSGTRNPLHF.

This sequence joins TRBV4-2 and TRBJ1-3; D gene uncertain. Germline CDR1 LGHNA, CDR2 YNFKEQ. V was cut by 3 bases and J by 6 bases, with 6 bases left in between. This CDR3 has 12 amino acids. Here the CDR3 reads CASSQAKNTIYF. The CDR3 coding sequence is TGTGCCAGCAGCCAGGCGAAAAACACCATATATTTT.